This T cell receptor (beta chain) was retrieved from a study of shared clonotypes between healthy human individuals. Profiling relied on immunoSEQ multiplex PCR, and the TCRdb table lists in-frame clones only, not all of them. This sample carries roughly 2.2 million clones, roughly 93% of them seen once, and the ten largest clones take about 0.37%. Germline V lookup: CDR1 SQVTM, CDR2 ANQGSEA. Trimming left V 7 bases short and J 0 bases short, with 14 bases between. The CDR3 spans 14 residues. Specimen: naive CD4+ T cells from PBMCs. Subset indicated: CD45RA+ positively selected. The chain couples TRBV29-1 to TRBJ2-3; the D gene is possibly TRBD2 (6 bases). The clonotype originates from a man aged 18-30 years in good health. Some clones in this sample may be carry-over from other donors' samples. The CDR3 loop is CSATTGDSTDTQYF. Written as DNA, the CDR3 is TGCAGCGCCACGACGGGGGACAGCACAGATACGCAGTATTTT.